A selection of T cell receptor beta chains follows, all from one sample in a study of blood T cell repertoires in COVID-19. The repertoire was sequenced with immunoSEQ multiplex PCR; TCRdb's copy has only in-frame clones and lacks some. Of 450,000 to 500,000 clones detected, about nine tenths appear once; the ten largest clones hold roughly 0.7%. The sequenced material came from PBMCs or T cells enriched from blood (not recorded which). The receptors were sampled from a woman between 18 and 29 years old who had recovered from COVID-19. CDR3s include the opening cysteine and the closing phenylalanine or tryptophan. The order of the fields is CDR3 protein, CDR3 DNA, clone size, J gene, D gene, V gene. The D gene is left open where the match is weak. For some rows the clone size is stated as once, few or many, or as a class when expanded; others skip it.

CASRLAVEADTQYF	TGCGCCAGCAGACTAGCGGTCGAGGCAGATACGCAGTATTTT	NA	TRBJ2-3	TRBD2	TRBV5-1
CASSLRGLDNEQFF	TGCGCCAGCAGCTTAAGGGGGCTAGACAATGAGCAGTTCTTC	NA	TRBJ2-1	TRBD1	TRBV5-1
CASSFRTGGTDTQYF	TGTGCCAGCAGCTTTCGGACAGGCGGCACAGATACGCAGTATTTT	NA	TRBJ2-3	TRBD1	TRBV7-2
CASTRGGSSYNEQFF	TGTGCCAGTACGCGGGGGGGCTCATCCTACAATGAGCAGTTCTTC	NA	TRBJ2-1	TRBD2	TRBV19
CASSQLAGGLGEQFF	TGCGCCAGCAGCCAACTAGCGGGGGGGCTTGGTGAGCAGTTCTTC	NA	TRBJ2-1	TRBD2	TRBV4-1
CASSPWTENTGELFF	TGTGCCAGCAGCCCCTGGACTGAGAACACCGGGGAGCTGTTTTTT	NA	TRBJ2-2	NA	TRBV9
CASSVRTGETEAFF	TGTGCCAGCTCCGTCCGAACAGGGGAAACTGAAGCTTTCTTT	NA	TRBJ1-1	TRBD1	TRBV14
CASSLARTRDTGELFF	TGTGCCAGCAGCTTAGCCCGGACTAGAGACACCGGGGAGCTGTTTTTT	NA	TRBJ2-2	TRBD2	TRBV7-9
CASSYQDTGELFF	TGTGCCAGCTCCTATCAGGACACCGGGGAGCTGTTTTTT	NA	TRBJ2-2	NA	TRBV3-1/TRBV3-2
CASRSEGTSEKLFF	TGCGCCAGCAGATCCGAGGGTACCTCTGAAAAACTGTTTTTT	NA	TRBJ1-4	NA	TRBV5-1
CASSFSQGIHNSPLHF	TGTGCCAGCAGCTTCAGCCAGGGGATCCATAATTCACCCCTCCACTTT	once	TRBJ1-6	NA	TRBV7-6
CASSRQFEQYF	TGTGCCAGCAGCCGACAGTTCGAGCAGTACTTC	once	TRBJ2-7	NA	TRBV6-5
CSVYGGSSYNEQFF	TGCAGCGTTTACGGGGGTAGCTCCTACAATGAGCAGTTCTTC	NA	TRBJ2-1	NA	TRBV29-1
CASSVSGGAERGNEQFF	TGTGCCAGCAGCGTAAGTGGGGGGGCCGAGCGGGGCAATGAGCAGTTCTTC	NA	TRBJ2-1	NA	TRBV9
CASSRHRGPETQYF	TGTGCCAGCAGTCGGCACAGGGGTCCGGAGACCCAGTACTTC	NA	TRBJ2-5	TRBD1	TRBV7-8
CASSLHPKGAKGNTIYF	TGCGCCAGCAGCCTGCACCCCAAGGGGGCGAAGGGAAACACCATATATTTT	NA	TRBJ1-3	TRBD1	TRBV4-1
CAWSVRGVNQPQHF	TGTGCCTGGAGTGTACGGGGTGTAAATCAGCCCCAGCATTTT	NA	TRBJ1-5	NA	TRBV30
CASTGGYEQYF	TGCGCCAGCACAGGGGGATACGAGCAGTACTTC	once	TRBJ2-7	TRBD1	TRBV5-1
CASSQGRVPSYEQYF	TGTGCCAGCAGTCAAGGGCGGGTTCCCTCCTACGAGCAGTACTTC	once	TRBJ2-7	NA	TRBV14
CASSFNRDQPQHF	TGTGCCAGCAGCTTCAACAGGGATCAGCCCCAGCATTTT	few	TRBJ1-5	NA	TRBV5-5
CATSDSWGAGANVLTF	TGTGCCACCAGTGATTCATGGGGGGCTGGGGCCAACGTCCTGACTTTC	NA	TRBJ2-6	NA	TRBV24-1
CASSQGRSDSGNTIYF	TGCGCCAGCAGCCAAGGCCGTAGTGACTCTGGAAACACCATATATTTT	NA	TRBJ1-3	NA	TRBV4-1
CASSEGTAQETQYF	TGCGCCAGCAGTGAGGGGACAGCCCAAGAGACCCAGTACTTC	NA	TRBJ2-5	TRBD1	TRBV10-1
CASSLGGSGTGNYGYTF	TGTGCCAGCAGTTTGGGAGGGAGCGGGACAGGAAACTATGGCTACACCTTC	once	TRBJ1-2	TRBD1	TRBV28
CASSPGGADQPQHF	TGTGCCAGCAGTCCCGGAGGAGCCGATCAGCCCCAGCATTTT	NA	TRBJ1-5	NA	TRBV28
CASSVKGTSGYNEQFF	TGTGCCAGCAGTGTCAAAGGGACTAGCGGTTACAATGAGCAGTTCTTC	many	TRBJ2-1	TRBD2	TRBV6-4
CASSYTGTGNNEQFF	TGTGCCAGCAGCTACACCGGGACAGGAAACAATGAGCAGTTCTTC	NA	TRBJ2-1	NA	TRBV21-1
CASSQAIDSGELFF	TGTGCCAGCTCCCAAGCCATCGACAGCGGGGAGCTGTTTTTT	NA	TRBJ2-2	NA	TRBV18
CASSVVGGSVKNIQYF	TGTGCCAGCAGCGTAGTCGGGGGGTCGGTCAAAAACATTCAGTACTTC	NA	TRBJ2-4	TRBD2	TRBV9
CASTHLAFDTEAFF	TGTGCCAGCACCCACCTGGCCTTTGACACTGAAGCTTTCTTT	NA	TRBJ1-1	NA	TRBV7-9
CATSRDKAGGLDEQFF	TGTGCCACCAGCAGAGATAAAGCGGGGGGGCTCGATGAGCAGTTCTTC	NA	TRBJ2-1	TRBD2	TRBV15
CASSVDRDTEAFF	TGCGCCAGCAGCGTGGACAGGGACACTGAAGCTTTCTTT	NA	TRBJ1-1	TRBD1	TRBV5-1
CAWSAGINYGYTF	TGTGCCTGGAGTGCAGGGATCAACTATGGCTACACCTTC	NA	TRBJ1-2	NA	TRBV30
CASSTYSEAFF	TGTGCCAGCAGCACGTACAGTGAAGCTTTCTTT	NA	TRBJ1-1	NA	TRBV2
CASSPWTGESTEAFF	TGTGCCAGCAGCCCTTGGACAGGGGAAAGCACTGAAGCTTTCTTT	few	TRBJ1-1	TRBD1	TRBV3-1/TRBV3-2
CAWSLTLTDGNTIYF	TGTGCCTGGAGTCTTACCCTGACAGATGGAAACACCATATATTTT	NA	TRBJ1-3	NA	TRBV30
CASSFNLANTEAFF	TGCGCCAGCAGCTTTAACCTGGCTAACACTGAAGCTTTCTTT	NA	TRBJ1-1	NA	TRBV5-1
CASSTGTVYEQYF	TGTGCCAGCAGCACCGGGACAGTCTACGAGCAGTACTTC	NA	TRBJ2-7	TRBD1	TRBV7-9
CSVPGQTELFF	TGCAGCGTTCCGGGACAGACGGAGCTGTTTTTT	NA	TRBJ2-2	TRBD1	TRBV29-1
CASSLGATTGNDEQFF	TGTGCCAGCAGCTTGGGAGCCACTACAGGGAACGATGAGCAGTTCTTC	NA	TRBJ2-1	NA	TRBV7-9
CASTSYGGAYNEQFF	TGTGCCAGCACTTCTTATGGGGGGGCCTACAATGAGCAGTTCTTC	few	TRBJ2-1	TRBD2	TRBV6-5
CASSPHRFGLSYNEQFF	TGTGCCAGCAGCCCACACCGTTTTGGGCTCTCCTACAATGAGCAGTTCTTC	NA	TRBJ2-1	NA	TRBV7-8
CASSFSQDRGRWTEAFF	TGCGCCAGCAGCTTCTCCCAGGACAGGGGGCGATGGACTGAAGCTTTCTTT	once	TRBJ1-1	TRBD1	TRBV5-1
CASSDGTSGTKEMETQYF	TGCGCCAGCAGTGACGGGACTAGCGGGACAAAAGAAATGGAGACCCAGTACTTC	NA	TRBJ2-5	TRBD2	TRBV10-2
CASSQRDSHLQPEKLFF	TGTGCCAGCTCACAAAGAGACAGTCACCTACAACCCGAAAAACTGTTTTTT	NA	TRBJ1-4	NA	TRBV18
CASSISTIRPQHF	TGTGCCAGTAGTATTAGCACGATCCGGCCCCAGCATTTT	NA	TRBJ1-5	NA	TRBV19
CASRDRGGLEAFF	TGTGCCAGCAGGGACAGGGGGGGACTTGAAGCTTTCTTT	NA	TRBJ1-1	TRBD1	TRBV27
CASSLRANTEAFF	TGCGCCAGCAGCTTGCGAGCCAACACTGAAGCTTTCTTT	NA	TRBJ1-1	NA	TRBV5-1
CASSLAGQSYEQYF	TGCGCCAGCAGCTTGGCGGGACAGTCCTACGAGCAGTACTTC	NA	TRBJ2-7	TRBD1	TRBV5-1
CASSRGQDLNTGELFF	TGTGCCAGCAGCCGTGGACAGGATTTGAACACCGGGGAGCTGTTTTTT	NA	TRBJ2-2	TRBD1	TRBV7-9
CASSLGTSNYGYTF	TGCGCCAGCAGCTTGGGCACATCTAACTATGGCTACACCTTC	NA	TRBJ1-2	NA	TRBV5-1